In this sample, the clone carrying this T cell receptor beta chain turned up many times. One entry per CDR3 protein, called by TCRdb with MiXCR from the PCR reads. Counted here are approximately 590,000 distinct CDR3 sequences, approximately 24% occurring once; the ten biggest clones make up 0.75% to 0.8%. The data belong to a study of molecular identifiers for immune sequencing clone quantification. V gave up 0 bases and J gave up 6 bases, with 12 bases separating them. The germline gives CDR1 LGHNA, CDR2 YSLEER. There are 15 residues in the CDR3. The chain recombines TRBV4-3 with TRBJ1-5, with D hard to call. Material: naive CD8+ T cells from blood, with Jurkat cell RNA spiked in. As to subset: FACS-sorted CD8+CD4-CCR7+CD45RA+ naive T cells. This receptor was obtained from a human donor in good health. Some libraries in this study had Jurkat cell RNA spiked in. The CDR3 sequence: CASSQDPGRSQPQHF. The CDR3 bases are TGCGCCAGCAGCCAAGATCCAGGAAGAAGTCAGCCCCAGCATTTT.